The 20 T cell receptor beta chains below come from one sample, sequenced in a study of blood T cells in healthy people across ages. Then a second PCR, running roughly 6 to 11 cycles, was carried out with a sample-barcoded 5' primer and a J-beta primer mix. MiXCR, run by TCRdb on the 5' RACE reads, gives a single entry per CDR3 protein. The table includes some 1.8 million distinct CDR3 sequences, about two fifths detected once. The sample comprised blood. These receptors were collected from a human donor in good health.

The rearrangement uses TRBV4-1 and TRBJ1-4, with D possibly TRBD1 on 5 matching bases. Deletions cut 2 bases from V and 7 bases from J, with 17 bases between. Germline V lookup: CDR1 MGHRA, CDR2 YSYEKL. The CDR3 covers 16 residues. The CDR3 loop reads CASSQIVRPQGEKLFF. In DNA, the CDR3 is TGCGCCAGCAGCCAAATCGTTCGGCCGCAGGGTGAAAAACTGTTTTTT.

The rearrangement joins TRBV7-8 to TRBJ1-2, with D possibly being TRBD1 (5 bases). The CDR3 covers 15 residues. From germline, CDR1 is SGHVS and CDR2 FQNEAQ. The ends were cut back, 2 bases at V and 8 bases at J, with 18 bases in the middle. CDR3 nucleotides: TGTGCCAGCAGCTTACCTGGAGGCGGGGCTGGCGGCTACACCTTC. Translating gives CASSLPGGGAGGYTF.

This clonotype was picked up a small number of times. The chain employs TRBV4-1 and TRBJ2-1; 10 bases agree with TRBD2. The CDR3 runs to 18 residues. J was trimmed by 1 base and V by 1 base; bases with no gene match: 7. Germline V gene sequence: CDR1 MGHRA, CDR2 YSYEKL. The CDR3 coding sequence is TGCGCCAGCAGCCAAGTAATTAGGACTAGCGGATCCTACAATGAGCAGTTCTTC. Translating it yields CASSQVIRTSGSYNEQFF.

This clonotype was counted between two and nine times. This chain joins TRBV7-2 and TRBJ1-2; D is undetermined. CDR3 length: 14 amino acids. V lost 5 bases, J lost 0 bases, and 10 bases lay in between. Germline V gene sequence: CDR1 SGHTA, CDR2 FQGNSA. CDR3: CASSPSVTNYGYTF. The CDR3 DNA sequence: TGTGCCAGCAGCCCCTCCGTTACTAACTATGGCTACACCTTC.

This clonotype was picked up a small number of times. The CDR3 spells CSLSGGRGDTQYF. Written as DNA, the CDR3 is TGCAGTTTGAGCGGGGGGCGGGGAGATACGCAGTATTTT. The V gene is TRBV29-1, the J gene TRBJ2-3, with 9 bases that match TRBD2. The CDR3 has 13 residues. The V gene's germline CDR1 is SQVTM and CDR2 ANQGSEA.

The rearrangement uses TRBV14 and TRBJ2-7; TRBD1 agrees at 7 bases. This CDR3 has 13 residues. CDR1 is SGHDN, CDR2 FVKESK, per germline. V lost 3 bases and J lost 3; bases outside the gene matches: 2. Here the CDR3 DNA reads TGTGCCAGCAGCCACGGACAGGTCTACGAGCAGTACTTC. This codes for CASSHGQVYEQYF.

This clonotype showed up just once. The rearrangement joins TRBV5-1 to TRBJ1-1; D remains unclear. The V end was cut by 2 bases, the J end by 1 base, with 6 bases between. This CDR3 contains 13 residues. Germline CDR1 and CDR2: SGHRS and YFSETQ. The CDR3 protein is CASSFYTNTEAFF. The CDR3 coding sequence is TGCGCCAGCAGCTTTTACACGAACACTGAAGCTTTCTTT. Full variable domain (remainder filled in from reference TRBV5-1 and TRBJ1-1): KAGVTQTPRYLIKTRGQQVTLSCSPISGHRSVSWYQQTPGQGLQFLFEYFSETQRNKGNFPGRFSGRQFSNSRSEMNVSTLELGDSALYLCASSFYTNTEAFFGQGTRLTVV.

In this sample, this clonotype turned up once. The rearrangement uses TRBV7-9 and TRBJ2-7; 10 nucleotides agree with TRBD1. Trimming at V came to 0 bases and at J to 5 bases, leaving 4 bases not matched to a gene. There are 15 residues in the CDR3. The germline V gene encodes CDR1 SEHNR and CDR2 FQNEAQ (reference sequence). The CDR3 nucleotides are TGTGCCAGCAGCTTAGCGACAGGGGGCAACGACGAGCAGTACTTC. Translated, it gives CASSLATGGNDEQYF.

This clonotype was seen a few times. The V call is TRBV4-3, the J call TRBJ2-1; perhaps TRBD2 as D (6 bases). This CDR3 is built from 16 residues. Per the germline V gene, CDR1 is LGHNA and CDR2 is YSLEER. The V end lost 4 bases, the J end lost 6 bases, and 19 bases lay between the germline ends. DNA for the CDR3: TGCGCCAGCAGCCCGGTTCCTCTTAGCGGCCTCAATGAGCAGTTCTTC. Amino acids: CASSPVPLSGLNEQFF.

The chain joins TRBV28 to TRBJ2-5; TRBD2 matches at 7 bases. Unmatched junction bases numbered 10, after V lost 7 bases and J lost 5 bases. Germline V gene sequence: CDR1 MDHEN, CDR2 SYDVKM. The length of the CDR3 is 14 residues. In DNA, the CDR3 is TGTGCCAGCATGGTGCCGGGGGGTGCCGAGACCCAGTACTTC. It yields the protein CASMVPGGAETQYF.

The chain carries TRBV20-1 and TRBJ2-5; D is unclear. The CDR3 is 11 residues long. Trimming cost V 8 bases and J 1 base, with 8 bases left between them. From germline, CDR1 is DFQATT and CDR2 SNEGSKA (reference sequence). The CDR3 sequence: CSLGLQETQYF. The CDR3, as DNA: TGCAGTTTGGGTCTCCAAGAGACCCAGTACTTC.

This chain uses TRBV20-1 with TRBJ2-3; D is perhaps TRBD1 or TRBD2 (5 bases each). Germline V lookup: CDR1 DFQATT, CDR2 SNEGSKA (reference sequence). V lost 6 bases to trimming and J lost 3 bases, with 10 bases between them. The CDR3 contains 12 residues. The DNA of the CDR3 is TGCAGTGCCGCCGAGGGGACAGATACGCAGTATTTT. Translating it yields CSAAEGTDTQYF.

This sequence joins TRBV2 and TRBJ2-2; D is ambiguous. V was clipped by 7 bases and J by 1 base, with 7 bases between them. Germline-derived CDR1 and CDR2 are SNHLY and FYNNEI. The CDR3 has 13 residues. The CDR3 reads CASNAQNTGELFF. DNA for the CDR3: TGTGCCAGCAACGCACAGAACACCGGGGAGCTGTTTTTT. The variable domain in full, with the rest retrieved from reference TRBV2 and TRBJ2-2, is EPEVTQTPSHQVTQMGQEVILRCVPISNHLYFYWYRQILGQKVEFLVSFYNNEISEKSEIFDDQFSVERPDGSNFTLKIRSTKLEDSAMYFCASNAQNTGELFFGEGSRLTVL.

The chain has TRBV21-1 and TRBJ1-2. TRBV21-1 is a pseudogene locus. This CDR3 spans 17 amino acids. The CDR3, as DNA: TGTGCCAGCAGCAAAGCGAGCGACCGGATCCACAACTATGGCTACACCTTC. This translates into CASSKASDRIHNYGYTF.

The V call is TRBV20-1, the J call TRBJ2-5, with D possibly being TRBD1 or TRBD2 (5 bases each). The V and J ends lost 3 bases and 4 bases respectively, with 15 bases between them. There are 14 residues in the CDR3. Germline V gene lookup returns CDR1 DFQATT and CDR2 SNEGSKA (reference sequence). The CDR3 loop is CSASPYARGETQYF. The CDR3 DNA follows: TGCAGTGCTAGCCCCTACGCGAGGGGAGAGACCCAGTACTTC.

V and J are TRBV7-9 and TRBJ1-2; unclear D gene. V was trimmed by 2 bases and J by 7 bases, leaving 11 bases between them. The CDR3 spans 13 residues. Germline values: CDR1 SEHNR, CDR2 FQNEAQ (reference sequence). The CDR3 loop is CASSLQTGSGYTF. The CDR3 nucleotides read TGTGCCAGCAGCTTACAAACGGGGTCTGGCTACACCTTC.

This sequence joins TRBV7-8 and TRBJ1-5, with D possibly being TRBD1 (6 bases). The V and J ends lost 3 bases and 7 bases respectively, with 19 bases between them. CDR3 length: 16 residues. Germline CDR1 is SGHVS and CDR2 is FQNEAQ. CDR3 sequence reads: CASSLSGTPRRQPQHF. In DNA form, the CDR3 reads TGTGCCAGCAGCTTGAGTGGGACACCCCGAAGGCAGCCCCAGCATTTT.

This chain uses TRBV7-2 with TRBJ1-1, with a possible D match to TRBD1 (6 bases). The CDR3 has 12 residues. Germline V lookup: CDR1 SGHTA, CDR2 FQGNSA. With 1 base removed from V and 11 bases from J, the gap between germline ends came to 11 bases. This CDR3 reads CASSLVQGQAFF. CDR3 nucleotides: TGTGCCAGCAGCTTAGTCCAGGGGCAGGCTTTCTTT. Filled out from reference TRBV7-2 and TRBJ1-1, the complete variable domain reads GAGVSQSPSNKVTEKGKDVELRCDPISGHTALYWYRQSLGQGLEFLIYFQGNSAPDKSGLPSDRFSAERTGGSVSTLTIQRTQQEDSAVYLCASSLVQGQAFFGQGTRLTVV.

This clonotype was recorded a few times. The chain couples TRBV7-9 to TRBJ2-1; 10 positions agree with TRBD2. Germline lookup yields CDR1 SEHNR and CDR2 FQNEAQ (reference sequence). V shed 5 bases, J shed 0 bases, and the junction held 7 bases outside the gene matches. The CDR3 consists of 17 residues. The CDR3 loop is CASSTLLAGASYNEQFF. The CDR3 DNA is TGTGCCAGCAGCACACTTCTAGCGGGGGCCTCCTACAATGAGCAGTTCTTC.

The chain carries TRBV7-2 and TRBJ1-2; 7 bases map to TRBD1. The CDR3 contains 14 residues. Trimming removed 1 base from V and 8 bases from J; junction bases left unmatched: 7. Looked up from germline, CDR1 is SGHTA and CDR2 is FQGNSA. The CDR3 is CASSLVATGKGYTF. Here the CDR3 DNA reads TGTGCCAGCAGCTTAGTAGCGACAGGGAAAGGCTACACCTTC.